The sequence of this T cell receptor (beta chain) was determined in a study of blood T cell repertoires in COVID-19. Study-wide background: Samples taken during acute and convalescent COVID-19 were collected in the United States, Italy and Spain.

Sequenced by immunoSEQ multiplex PCR; TCRdb stores in-frame clones only, minus some. Of about 210,000 clones in the sample, 92% were seen once. Between the trimmed V and J ends, which lost 4 bases and 7 bases, there was a span of 15 bases. This CDR3 comprises 13 residues. Germline values: CDR1 SGHRS, CDR2 YFSETQ. The receptor comes from a man aged 25 to 40 with acute or convalescent COVID-19. The genes are TRBV5-1 and TRBJ2-7; maybe TRBD2 (5 bases). Sequencing was carried out using peripheral blood. This CDR3 reads CASSPEVVREQYF. The CDR3 nucleotides are TGCGCCAGCAGCCCGGAGGTGGTACGGGAGCAGTACTTC.